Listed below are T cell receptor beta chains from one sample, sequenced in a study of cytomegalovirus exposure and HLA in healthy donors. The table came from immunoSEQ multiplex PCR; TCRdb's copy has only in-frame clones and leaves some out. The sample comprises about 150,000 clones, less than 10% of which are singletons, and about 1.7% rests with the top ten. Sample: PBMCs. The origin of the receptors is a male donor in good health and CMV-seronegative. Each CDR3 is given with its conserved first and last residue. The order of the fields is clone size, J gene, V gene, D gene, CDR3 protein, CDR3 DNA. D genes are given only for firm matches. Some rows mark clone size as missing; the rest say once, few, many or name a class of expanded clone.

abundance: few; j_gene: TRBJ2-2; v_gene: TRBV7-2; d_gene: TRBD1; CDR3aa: CASSLAGTGITGELFF; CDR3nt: TGTGCCAGCAGCTTAGCTGGGACAGGGATCACCGGGGAGCTGTTTTTT
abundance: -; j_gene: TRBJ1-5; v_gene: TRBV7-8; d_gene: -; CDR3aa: CASSLLGQGTPLVDQPQHF; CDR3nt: TGTGCCAGCAGCTTACTGGGGCAGGGGACCCCGTTAGTCGACCAGCCCCAGCATTTT
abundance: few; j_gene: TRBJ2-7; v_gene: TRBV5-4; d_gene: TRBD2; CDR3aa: CASSPGVAGGLLYEQYF; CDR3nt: TGTGCCAGCAGCCCTGGGGTAGCGGGAGGCCTCCTCTACGAGCAGTACTTC
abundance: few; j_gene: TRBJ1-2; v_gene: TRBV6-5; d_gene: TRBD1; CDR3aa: CASSYSGTGHYGYTF; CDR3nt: TGTGCCAGCAGTTACTCGGGGACAGGGCACTATGGCTACACCTTC
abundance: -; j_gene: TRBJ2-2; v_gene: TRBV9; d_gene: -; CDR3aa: CASSSRFGGRTTGELFF; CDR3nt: TGTGCCAGCAGCTCTCGGTTCGGGGGGCGTACCACCGGGGAGCTGTTTTTT
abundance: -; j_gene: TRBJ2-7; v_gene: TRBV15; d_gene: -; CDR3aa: CATSVTYSGVPYEQYF; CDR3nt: TGTGCCACCAGCGTCACTTATAGCGGAGTTCCCTACGAGCAGTACTTC
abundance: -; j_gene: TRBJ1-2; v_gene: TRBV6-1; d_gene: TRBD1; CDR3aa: CASGGWTGNALYGYTF; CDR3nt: TGTGCCAGCGGTGGGTGGACAGGGAACGCGCTCTATGGCTACACCTTC
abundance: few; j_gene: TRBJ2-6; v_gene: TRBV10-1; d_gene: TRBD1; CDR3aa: CASSESQGQGESGANVLTF; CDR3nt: TGCGCCAGCAGTGAGTCGCAAGGACAGGGGGAGTCTGGGGCCAACGTCCTGACTTTC
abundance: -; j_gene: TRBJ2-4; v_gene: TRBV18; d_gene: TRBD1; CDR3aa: CASSGTGSRHIQYF; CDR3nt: TGTGCCAGCTCAGGGACAGGGAGTCGGCACATTCAGTACTTC
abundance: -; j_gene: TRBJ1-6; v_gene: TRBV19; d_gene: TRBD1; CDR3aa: CASSHGQARLAVGSPLHF; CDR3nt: TGTGCCAGTAGTCATGGACAGGCGAGGCTGGCCGTCGGTTCACCCCTCCACTTT
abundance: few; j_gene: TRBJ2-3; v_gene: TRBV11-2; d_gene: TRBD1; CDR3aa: CASSHDRGDTQYF; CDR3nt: TGTGCCAGCAGCCACGACAGGGGAGATACGCAGTATTTT
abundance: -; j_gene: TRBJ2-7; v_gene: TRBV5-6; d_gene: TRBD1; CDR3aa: CASSLVAGTGYEQYF; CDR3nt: TGTGCCAGCAGCTTGGTGGCCGGGACAGGCTACGAGCAGTACTTC
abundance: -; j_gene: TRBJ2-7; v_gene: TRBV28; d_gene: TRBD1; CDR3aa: CASSSYGGQGLGEQYF; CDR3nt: TGTGCCAGCAGTTCCTACGGGGGACAGGGGTTGGGCGAGCAGTACTTC
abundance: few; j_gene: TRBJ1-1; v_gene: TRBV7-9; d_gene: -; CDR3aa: CASSSPAASNTEAFF; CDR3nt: TGTGCCAGCAGCTCGCCGGCGGCCTCGAACACTGAAGCTTTCTTT
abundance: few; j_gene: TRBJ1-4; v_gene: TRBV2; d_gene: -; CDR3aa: CASSEGRVETNEKLFF; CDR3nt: TGTGCCAGCAGTGAAGGCAGGGTTGAAACTAATGAAAAACTGTTTTTT
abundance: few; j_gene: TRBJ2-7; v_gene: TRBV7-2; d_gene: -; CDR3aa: CASSLGQIYEQYF; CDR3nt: TGTGCCAGCAGCTTAGGACAGATCTACGAGCAGTACTTC
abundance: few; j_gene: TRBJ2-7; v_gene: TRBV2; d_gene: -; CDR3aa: CASSVQASSYEQYF; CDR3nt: TGTGCCAGCAGTGTACAGGCGAGCTCCTACGAGCAGTACTTC
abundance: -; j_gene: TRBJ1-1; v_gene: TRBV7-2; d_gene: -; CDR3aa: CASSLVAGARNTEAFF; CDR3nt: TGTGCCAGCAGCTTAGTAGCAGGGGCGAGGAACACTGAAGCTTTCTTT
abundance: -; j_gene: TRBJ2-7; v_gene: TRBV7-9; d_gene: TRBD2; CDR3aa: CASSYSGRPPYEQYF; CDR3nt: TGTGCCAGCAGCTATAGCGGGAGGCCTCCCTACGAGCAGTACTTC
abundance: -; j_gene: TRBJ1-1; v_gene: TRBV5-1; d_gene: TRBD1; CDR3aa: CASTLDAGGTEAFF; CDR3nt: TGCGCCAGCACCTTGGATGCAGGGGGCACTGAAGCTTTCTTT
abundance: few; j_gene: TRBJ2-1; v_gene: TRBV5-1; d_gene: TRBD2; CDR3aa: CASSHGLAGALYNEQFF; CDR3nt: TGCGCCAGCAGCCACGGACTAGCGGGAGCCTTATACAATGAGCAGTTCTTC
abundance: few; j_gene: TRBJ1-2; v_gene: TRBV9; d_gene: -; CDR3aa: CASRGTPPNYGYTF; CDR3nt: TGTGCCAGCAGGGGGACACCTCCTAACTATGGCTACACCTTC
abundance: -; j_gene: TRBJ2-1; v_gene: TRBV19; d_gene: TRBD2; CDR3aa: CASSTYLAGVTDNEQFF; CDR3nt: TGTGCCAGTAGTACCTATTTAGCGGGGGTCACGGACAATGAGCAGTTCTTC
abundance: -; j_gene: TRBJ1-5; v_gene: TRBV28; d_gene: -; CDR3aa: CASSLLTVNQPQHF; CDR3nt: TGTGCCAGCAGTTTATTGACAGTCAATCAGCCCCAGCATTTT
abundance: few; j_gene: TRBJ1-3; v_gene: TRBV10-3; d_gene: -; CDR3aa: CAIRPTGSSGNTIYF; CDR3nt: TGTGCCATCAGACCGACGGGGAGCTCTGGAAACACCATATATTTT
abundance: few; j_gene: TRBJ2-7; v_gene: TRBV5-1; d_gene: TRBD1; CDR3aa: CASRVGTGLAYEQYF; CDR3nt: TGCGCCAGCAGGGTCGGGACAGGCCTCGCCTACGAGCAGTACTTC
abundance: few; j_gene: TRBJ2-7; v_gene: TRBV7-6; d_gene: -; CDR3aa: CASSFGEGRQYF; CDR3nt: TGTGCCAGCAGCTTCGGGGAAGGTAGGCAGTACTTC
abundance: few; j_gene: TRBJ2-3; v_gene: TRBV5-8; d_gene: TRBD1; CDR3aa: CASSSGQGGTDTQYF; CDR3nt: TGTGCCAGCAGCTCGGGACAGGGGGGCACAGATACGCAGTATTTT
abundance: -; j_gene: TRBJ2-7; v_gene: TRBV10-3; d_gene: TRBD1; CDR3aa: CAIRKTGSLGEQYF; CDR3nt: TGTGCCATCAGGAAGACAGGGAGTCTTGGCGAGCAGTACTTC
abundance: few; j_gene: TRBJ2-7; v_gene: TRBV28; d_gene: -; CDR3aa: CASSLGQVYYEQYF; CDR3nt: TGTGCCAGCAGTTTAGGTCAGGTTTACTACGAGCAGTACTTC
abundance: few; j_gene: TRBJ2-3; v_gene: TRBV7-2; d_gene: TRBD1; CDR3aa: CASSLVPRQGEGTDTQYF; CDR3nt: TGTGCCAGCAGCTTAGTGCCCCGACAGGGGGAAGGTACAGATACGCAGTATTTT
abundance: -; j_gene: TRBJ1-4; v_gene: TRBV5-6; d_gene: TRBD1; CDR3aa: CASSLVTGESHRANEKLFF; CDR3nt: TGTGCCAGCAGCTTGGTGACAGGGGAATCTCATAGGGCCAATGAAAAACTGTTTTTT
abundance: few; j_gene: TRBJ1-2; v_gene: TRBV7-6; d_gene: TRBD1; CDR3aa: CASSLGQGGNYGYTF; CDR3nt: TGTGCCAGCAGCCTCGGACAGGGCGGTAACTATGGCTACACCTTC
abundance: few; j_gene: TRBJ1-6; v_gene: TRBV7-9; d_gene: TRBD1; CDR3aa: CASSLIGQGFDSPLHF; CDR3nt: TGTGCCAGCAGCTTAATAGGACAGGGTTTCGATTCACCCCTCCACTTT
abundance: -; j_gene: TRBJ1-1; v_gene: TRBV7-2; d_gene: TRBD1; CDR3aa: CASSARQGSHTEAFF; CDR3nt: TGTGCCAGCAGCGCACGACAGGGATCGCACACTGAAGCTTTCTTT
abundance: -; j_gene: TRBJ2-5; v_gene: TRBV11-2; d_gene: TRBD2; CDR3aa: CASSSPLAGVQETQYF; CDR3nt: TGTGCCAGCAGCTCACCCCTAGCGGGGGTCCAAGAGACCCAGTACTTC
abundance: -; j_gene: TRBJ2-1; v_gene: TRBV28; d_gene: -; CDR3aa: CASSSGTLYNEQFF; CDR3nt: TGTGCCAGCAGTTCCGGGACTCTCTACAATGAGCAGTTCTTC
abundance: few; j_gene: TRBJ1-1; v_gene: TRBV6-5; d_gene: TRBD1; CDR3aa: CASSSDRGTEAFF; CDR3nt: TGTGCCAGCAGTTCGGACAGGGGCACTGAAGCTTTCTTT
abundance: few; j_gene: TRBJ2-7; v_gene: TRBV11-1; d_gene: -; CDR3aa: CASSADRLSNEQYF; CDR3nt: TGTGCCAGCAGCGCGGACAGATTGTCCAACGAGCAGTACTTC
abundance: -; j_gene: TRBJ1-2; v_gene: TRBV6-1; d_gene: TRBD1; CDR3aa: CASRRPGQDYGYTF; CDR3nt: TGTGCCAGCAGGAGGCCGGGACAGGACTATGGCTACACCTTC
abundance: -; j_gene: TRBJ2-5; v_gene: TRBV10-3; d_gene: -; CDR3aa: CAISEGRTQETQYF; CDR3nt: TGTGCCATCAGTGAGGGACGGACTCAAGAGACCCAGTACTTC
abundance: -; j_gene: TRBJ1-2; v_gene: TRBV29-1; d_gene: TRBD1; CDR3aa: CSVRQGAGGYTF; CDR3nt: TGCAGCGTTCGACAGGGGGCGGGGGGCTACACCTTC
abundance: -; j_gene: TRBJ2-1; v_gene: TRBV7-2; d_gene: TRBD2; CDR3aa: CASSLSRGDGSQFF; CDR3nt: TGTGCCAGTAGCTTAAGTCGGGGGGACGGTTCGCAGTTCTTC
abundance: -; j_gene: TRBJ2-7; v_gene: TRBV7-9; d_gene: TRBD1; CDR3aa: CASSSFGGQGVRYEQYF; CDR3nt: TGTGCCAGCAGCTCCTTCGGCGGACAGGGGGTAAGGTACGAGCAGTACTTC
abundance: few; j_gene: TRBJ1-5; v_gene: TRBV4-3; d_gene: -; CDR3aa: CASSQSRHSPQHF; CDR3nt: TGCGCCAGCAGCCAATCGCGCCACTCCCCCCAGCATTTT
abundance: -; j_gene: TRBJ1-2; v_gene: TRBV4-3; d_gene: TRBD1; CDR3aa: CASRPSPQGFYGYTF; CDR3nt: TGCGCCAGCAGACCGAGCCCACAGGGGTTTTATGGCTACACCTTC
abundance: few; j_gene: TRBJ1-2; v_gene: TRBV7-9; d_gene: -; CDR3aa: CASSLPLGSGAPYGYTF; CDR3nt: TGTGCCAGCAGCTTACCACTAGGATCGGGTGCCCCCTATGGCTACACCTTC
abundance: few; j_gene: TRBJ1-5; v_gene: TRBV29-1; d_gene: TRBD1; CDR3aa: CSVRQGQEGPQHF; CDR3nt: TGCAGCGTACGACAGGGGCAAGAGGGGCCCCAGCATTTT
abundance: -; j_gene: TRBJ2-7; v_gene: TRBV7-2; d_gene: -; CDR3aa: CASSPGLYYEQYF; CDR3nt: TGTGCCAGCAGCCCCGGACTGTACTACGAGCAGTACTTC
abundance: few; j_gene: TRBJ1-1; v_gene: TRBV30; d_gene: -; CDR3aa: CAWNRDIRGSMNTEAFF; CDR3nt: TGTGCCTGGAACCGGGACATCCGAGGCTCGATGAACACTGAAGCTTTCTTT
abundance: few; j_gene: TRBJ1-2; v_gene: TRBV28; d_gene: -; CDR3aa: CASSTPQGIGYGYTF; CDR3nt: TGTGCCAGCAGTACACCGCAGGGTATCGGCTATGGCTACACCTTC
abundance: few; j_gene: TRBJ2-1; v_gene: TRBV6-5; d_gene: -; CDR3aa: CASSYSRRGNEQFF; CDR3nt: TGTGCCAGCAGTTACTCGCGCAGGGGTAATGAGCAGTTCTTC
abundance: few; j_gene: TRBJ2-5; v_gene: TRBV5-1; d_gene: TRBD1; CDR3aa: CASSLETGYQETQYF; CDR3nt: TGCGCCAGCAGCTTGGAGACAGGGTACCAAGAGACCCAGTACTTC
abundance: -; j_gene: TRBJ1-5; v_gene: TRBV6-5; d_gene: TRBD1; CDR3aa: CASSRTGGRPQHF; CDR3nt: TGTGCCAGCAGTCGGACAGGGGGCCGGCCCCAGCATTTT